These T cell receptor beta chains were read from a single sample in a study of T cell repertoires in cytomegalovirus infection. One entry per CDR3 protein results from TCRdb running MiXCR on the reads. Among around 25,000 distinct CDR3 sequences listed, around 19% were seen once. Their recognized antigens are unknown. The input for sequencing was CD8+ T cells from cultured PBMCs, taken from culture after CMV antigen stimulation. These receptors were collected from a human donor in good health (CMV status not recorded). Some clones in this sample may be carry-over from other donors' samples. CDR3s include the opening cysteine and the closing phenylalanine or tryptophan.

CASSKADREETQYF 14 TRBJ2-5 TRBV6-1
CASNQGAQQPQHF 13 TRBJ1-5 TRBV12-3/TRBV12-4
CASTLTSGSPYEQYF 15 TRBJ2-7 TRBV28
CASSLARFGNIQYF 14 TRBJ2-4 TRBV27
CASSSGPSGGYNEQFF 16 TRBJ2-1 TRBV7-6
CASSFEGLATKQYF 14 TRBJ2-7 TRBV28
CASSLVSAGANYGYTF 16 TRBJ1-2 TRBV7-9
CASSSRWRGHANTGELFF 18 TRBJ2-2 TRBV7-6
CAISEGWGSYNEQFF 15 TRBJ2-1 TRBV10-3
CASSPLNTEAFF 12 TRBJ1-1 TRBV7-9
CASTLARGLNSPLHF 15 TRBJ1-6 TRBV7-2
CASRRGTATEAFF 13 TRBJ1-1 TRBV11-2
CASSFRRMGPFYNQPQHF 18 TRBJ1-5 TRBV12-3/TRBV12-4
CASSDRAGNTIYF 13 TRBJ1-3 TRBV7-2
CASRYGAGDIYEQYF 15 TRBJ2-7 TRBV5-1
CASSYSGQGGGNTIYF 16 TRBJ1-3 TRBV6-5